Listed below are T cell receptor beta chains from one sample, sequenced in a study of vaccination and CD4 T cells after COVID-19. TCRdb called the PCR reads again in MiXCR, with one record for every CDR3 protein. The data hold around 12,000 distinct CDR3 sequences, with 76% observed a single time. The antigens of these receptors remain unknown. Material for sequencing was CD4+ T cells from blood, cultured in vitro. These receptors were taken from a human donor who had recovered from COVID-19. Both conserved end residues are part of each CDR3. A D gene is named only where the DNA matches it firmly. A clone size is listed for some rows: how often the clone was seen (once, few, many), or a class if it is expanded.

v_call: TRBV2; j_call: TRBJ2-2; d_call: NA; clone_size: NA; cdr3_nt: TGTGCCAGCAGTGAAGGCCTACCAGGGGAGCTGTTTTTT; cdr3_aa: CASSEGLPGELFF
v_call: TRBV20-1; j_call: TRBJ2-5; d_call: TRBD2; clone_size: NA; cdr3_nt: TGCAGTGCTAGAGATGGAGGGGACTATCAAGAGACCCAGTACTTC; cdr3_aa: CSARDGGDYQETQYF
v_call: TRBV2; j_call: TRBJ1-2; d_call: TRBD1; clone_size: NA; cdr3_nt: TGTGCCAGCAAGACAGGGTATGGCTACACCTTC; cdr3_aa: CASKTGYGYTF
v_call: TRBV20-1; j_call: TRBJ1-2; d_call: NA; clone_size: NA; cdr3_nt: TGCAGTGCTAGAGACCCCAGCCGGGGCCGAACGGGGTATGGCTACACCTTC; cdr3_aa: CSARDPSRGRTGYGYTF
v_call: TRBV2; j_call: TRBJ1-2; d_call: NA; clone_size: few; cdr3_nt: TGTGCCAGCAGCTTAAAAACCCTGGGCAGGGTCTATGGCTACACCTTC; cdr3_aa: CASSLKTLGRVYGYTF
v_call: TRBV5-1; j_call: TRBJ1-2; d_call: NA; clone_size: NA; cdr3_nt: TGCGCCAGCAGCTTGAATCCAGTATTAAGTAATGGCTACACCTTC; cdr3_aa: CASSLNPVLSNGYTF
v_call: TRBV12-3/TRBV12-4; j_call: TRBJ1-1; d_call: NA; clone_size: NA; cdr3_nt: TGTGCCAGCAGTTTCTCGGGGGTGCTCACTGAAGCTTTCTTT; cdr3_aa: CASSFSGVLTEAFF
v_call: TRBV20-1; j_call: TRBJ1-5; d_call: TRBD1; clone_size: NA; cdr3_nt: TGCAGTGCCAAACGACCGGGGGACAGTAGCAATCAGCCCCAGCATTTT; cdr3_aa: CSAKRPGDSSNQPQHF
v_call: TRBV20-1; j_call: TRBJ2-1; d_call: NA; clone_size: NA; cdr3_nt: TGCAGTGCCCCAAAGGACGGCGGGTACAATGAGCAGTTCTTC; cdr3_aa: CSAPKDGGYNEQFF
v_call: TRBV20-1; j_call: TRBJ2-7; d_call: TRBD2; clone_size: NA; cdr3_nt: TGCAGTGCTAGTGCACTTGGGGGGGAGTGGTCCTACGAGCAGTACTTC; cdr3_aa: CSASALGGEWSYEQYF
v_call: TRBV6-1; j_call: TRBJ1-2; d_call: NA; clone_size: NA; cdr3_nt: TGTGCCAGCAGTGAAGACATTTGGGGTCAGACAGTGCCCTTC; cdr3_aa: CASSEDIWGQTVPF
v_call: TRBV11-2; j_call: TRBJ2-7; d_call: TRBD2; clone_size: NA; cdr3_nt: TGTGCCAGCACCTTCTCGGCTAGCGGGAGTTACGAGCAGTACTTC; cdr3_aa: CASTFSASGSYEQYF
v_call: TRBV7-2; j_call: TRBJ1-6; d_call: TRBD1; clone_size: NA; cdr3_nt: TGTGCCAGCAGCTTAGCGACAGCAGGGGGAGCCTATAATTCACCCCTCCACTTT; cdr3_aa: CASSLATAGGAYNSPLHF
v_call: TRBV18; j_call: TRBJ2-3; d_call: NA; clone_size: NA; cdr3_nt: TGTGCCAGCTCACCACCCGGGGGGCTAGCGGGCACAGATACGCAGTATTTT; cdr3_aa: CASSPPGGLAGTDTQYF
v_call: TRBV25-1; j_call: TRBJ2-2; d_call: TRBD2; clone_size: NA; cdr3_nt: TGTGCCGGGGGGGACGGGACCGGGGAGCTGTTTTTT; cdr3_aa: CAGGDGTGELFF
v_call: TRBV19; j_call: TRBJ2-3; d_call: NA; clone_size: NA; cdr3_nt: TGTGCCAGTAAGGAGGATAGCACAGATACGCAGTATTTT; cdr3_aa: CASKEDSTDTQYF
v_call: TRBV2; j_call: TRBJ1-5; d_call: NA; clone_size: NA; cdr3_nt: TGTGCCAGCACTTATGGGGGCAGGGTGCATTTT; cdr3_aa: CASTYGGRVHF
v_call: TRBV10-3; j_call: TRBJ2-3; d_call: NA; clone_size: once; cdr3_nt: TGTGCCATCAGACCGGGGAAAGGCTCAGATACGCAGTATTTT; cdr3_aa: CAIRPGKGSDTQYF
v_call: TRBV6-1; j_call: TRBJ1-6; d_call: TRBD1; clone_size: NA; cdr3_nt: TGTGCCAGCACCCGACAGGGGGGCGAGGGGTCCCACTTT; cdr3_aa: CASTRQGGEGSHF
v_call: TRBV6-1; j_call: TRBJ2-3; d_call: NA; clone_size: NA; cdr3_nt: TGTGCCAGCAGCCGGGACATCAGCACAGATACGCAGTATTTT; cdr3_aa: CASSRDISTDTQYF
v_call: TRBV10-1; j_call: TRBJ2-3; d_call: NA; clone_size: NA; cdr3_nt: TGCGCCAGCAGCAGGGGGACTAGCACAGATACGCAGTATTTT; cdr3_aa: CASSRGTSTDTQYF
v_call: TRBV20-1; j_call: TRBJ1-6; d_call: TRBD1; clone_size: medium-sized; cdr3_nt: TGCAGTGCTAGAGATCGACAGGGGGGAAATTCACCCCTCCACTTT; cdr3_aa: CSARDRQGGNSPLHF
v_call: TRBV2; j_call: TRBJ1-2; d_call: TRBD1; clone_size: NA; cdr3_nt: TGTGCCAGCAGGGCAGGGATCGTTGGACAGGGCTTTTGGGGCTACACCTTC; cdr3_aa: CASRAGIVGQGFWGYTF